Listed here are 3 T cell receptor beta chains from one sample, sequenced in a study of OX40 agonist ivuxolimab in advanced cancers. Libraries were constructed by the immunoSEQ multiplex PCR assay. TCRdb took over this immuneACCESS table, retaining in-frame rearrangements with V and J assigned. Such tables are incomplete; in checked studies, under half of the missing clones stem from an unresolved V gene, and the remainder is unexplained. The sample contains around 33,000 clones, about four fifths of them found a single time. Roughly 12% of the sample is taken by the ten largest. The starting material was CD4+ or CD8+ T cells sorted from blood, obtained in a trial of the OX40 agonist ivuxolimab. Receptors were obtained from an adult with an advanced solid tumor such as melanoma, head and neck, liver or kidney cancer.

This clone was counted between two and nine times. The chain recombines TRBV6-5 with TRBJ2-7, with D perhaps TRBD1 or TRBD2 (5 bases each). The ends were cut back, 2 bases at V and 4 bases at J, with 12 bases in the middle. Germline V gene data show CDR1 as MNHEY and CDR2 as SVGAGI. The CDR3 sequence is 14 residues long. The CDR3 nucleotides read TGTGCCAGCAGTTACGGGGGATTCTATTACGAGCAGTACTTC. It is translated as CASSYGGFYYEQYF.

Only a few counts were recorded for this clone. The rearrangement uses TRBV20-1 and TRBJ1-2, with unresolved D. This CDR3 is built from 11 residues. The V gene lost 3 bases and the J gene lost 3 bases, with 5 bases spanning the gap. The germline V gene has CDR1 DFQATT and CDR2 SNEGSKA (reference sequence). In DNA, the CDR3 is TGCAGTGCTAGGCAGGACTATGGCTACACCTTC. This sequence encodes CSARQDYGYTF.

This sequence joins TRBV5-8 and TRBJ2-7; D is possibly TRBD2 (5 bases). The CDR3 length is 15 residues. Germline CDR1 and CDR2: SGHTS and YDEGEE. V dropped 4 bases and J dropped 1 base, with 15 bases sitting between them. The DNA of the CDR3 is TGTGCCAGCAGCCCCTTTAATGAGGGTTCCTACGAGCAGTACTTC. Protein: CASSPFNEGSYEQYF.